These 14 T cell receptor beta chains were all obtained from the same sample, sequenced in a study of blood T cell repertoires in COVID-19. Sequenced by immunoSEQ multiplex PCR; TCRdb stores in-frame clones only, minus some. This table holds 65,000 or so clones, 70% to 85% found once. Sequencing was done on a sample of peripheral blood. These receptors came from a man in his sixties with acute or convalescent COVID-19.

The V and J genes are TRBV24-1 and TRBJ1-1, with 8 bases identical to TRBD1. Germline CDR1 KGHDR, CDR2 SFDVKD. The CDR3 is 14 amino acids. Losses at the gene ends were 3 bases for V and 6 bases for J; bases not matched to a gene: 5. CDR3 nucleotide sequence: TGTGCCACCAGTGATCCTGGACAGGGATCTGAAGCTTTCTTT. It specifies CATSDPGQGSEAFF.

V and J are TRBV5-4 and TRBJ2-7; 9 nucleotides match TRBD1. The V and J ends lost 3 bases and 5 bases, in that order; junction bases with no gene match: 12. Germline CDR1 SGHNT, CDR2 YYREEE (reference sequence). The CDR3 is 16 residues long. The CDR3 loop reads CASSWGGRTGVNEQYF. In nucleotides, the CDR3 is TGTGCCAGCAGCTGGGGGGGGCGGACAGGGGTGAACGAGCAGTACTTC. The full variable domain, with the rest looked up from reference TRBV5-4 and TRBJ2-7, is ETGVTQSPTHLIKTRGQQVTLRCSSQSGHNTVSWYQQALGQGPQFIFQYYREEENGRGNFPPRFSGLQFPNYSSELNVNALELDDSALYLCASSWGGRTGVNEQYFGPGTRLTVT.

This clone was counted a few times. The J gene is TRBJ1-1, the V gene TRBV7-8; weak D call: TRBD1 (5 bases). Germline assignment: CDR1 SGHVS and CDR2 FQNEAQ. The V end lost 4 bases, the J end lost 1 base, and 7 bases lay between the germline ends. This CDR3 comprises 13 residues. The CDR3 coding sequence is TGTGCCAGCAGCTACGGACAGAACACTGAAGCTTTCTTT. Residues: CASSYGQNTEAFF.

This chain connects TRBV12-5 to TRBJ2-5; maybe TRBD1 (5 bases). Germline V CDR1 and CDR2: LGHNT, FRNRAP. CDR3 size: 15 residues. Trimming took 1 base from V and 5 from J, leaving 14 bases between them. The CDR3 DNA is TGTGCTAGTGGTTTGGACGGATCGGCAGGGGAGACCCAGTACTTC. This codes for CASGLDGSAGETQYF.

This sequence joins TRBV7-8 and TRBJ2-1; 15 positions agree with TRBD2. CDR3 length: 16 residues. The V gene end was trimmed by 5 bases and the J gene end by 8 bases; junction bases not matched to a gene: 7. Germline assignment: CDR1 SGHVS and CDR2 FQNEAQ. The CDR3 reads CASSLRTSGGEDEQFF. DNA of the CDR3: TGTGCCAGCAGCCTCCGGACTAGCGGGGGGGAGGATGAGCAGTTCTTC.

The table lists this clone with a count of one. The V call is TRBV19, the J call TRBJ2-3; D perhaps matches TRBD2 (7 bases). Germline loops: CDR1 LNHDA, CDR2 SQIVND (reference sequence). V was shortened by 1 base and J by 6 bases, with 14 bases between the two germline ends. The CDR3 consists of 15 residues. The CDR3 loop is CASSIVGGASDTQYF. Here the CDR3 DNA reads TGTGCCAGTAGTATAGTTGGGGGGGCCAGTGATACGCAGTATTTT.

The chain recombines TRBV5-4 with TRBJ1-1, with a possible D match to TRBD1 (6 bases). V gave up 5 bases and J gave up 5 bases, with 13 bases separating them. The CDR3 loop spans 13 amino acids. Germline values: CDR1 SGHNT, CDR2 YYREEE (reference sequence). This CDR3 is CASSPQGDTEAFF. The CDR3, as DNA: TGTGCCAGCAGTCCACAGGGTGATACTGAAGCTTTCTTT. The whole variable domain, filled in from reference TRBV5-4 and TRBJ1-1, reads ETGVTQSPTHLIKTRGQQVTLRCSSQSGHNTVSWYQQALGQGPQFIFQYYREEENGRGNFPPRFSGLQFPNYSSELNVNALELDDSALYLCASSPQGDTEAFFGQGTRLTVV.

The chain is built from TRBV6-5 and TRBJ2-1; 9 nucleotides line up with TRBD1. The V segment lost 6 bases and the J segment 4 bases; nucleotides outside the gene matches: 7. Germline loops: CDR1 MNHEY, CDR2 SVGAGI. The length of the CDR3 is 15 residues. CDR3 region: CASSRSGQGYNEQFF. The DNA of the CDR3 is TGTGCCAGCAGCCGATCGGGACAGGGATACAATGAGCAGTTCTTC.

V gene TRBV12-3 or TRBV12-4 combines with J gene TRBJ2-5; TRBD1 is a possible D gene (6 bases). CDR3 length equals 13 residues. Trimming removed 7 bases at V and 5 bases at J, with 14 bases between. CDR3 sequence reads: CASTQGGPETQYF. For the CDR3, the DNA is TGTGCCAGCACCCAAGGGGGACCTGAGACCCAGTACTTC.

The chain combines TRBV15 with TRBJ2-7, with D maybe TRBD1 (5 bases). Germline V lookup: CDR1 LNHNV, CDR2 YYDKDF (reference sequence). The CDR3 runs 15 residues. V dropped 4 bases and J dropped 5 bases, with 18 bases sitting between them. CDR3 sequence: CATSIQGRAMDEQYF. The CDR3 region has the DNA TGTGCCACCAGCATCCAGGGTAGGGCAATGGACGAGCAGTACTTC.

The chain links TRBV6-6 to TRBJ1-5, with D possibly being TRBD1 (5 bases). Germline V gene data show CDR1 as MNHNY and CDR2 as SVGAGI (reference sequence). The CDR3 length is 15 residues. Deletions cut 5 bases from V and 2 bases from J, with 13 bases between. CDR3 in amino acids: CASSAWRDGNQPQHF. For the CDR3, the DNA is TGTGCCAGCAGTGCTTGGAGGGACGGCAATCAGCCCCAGCATTTT.

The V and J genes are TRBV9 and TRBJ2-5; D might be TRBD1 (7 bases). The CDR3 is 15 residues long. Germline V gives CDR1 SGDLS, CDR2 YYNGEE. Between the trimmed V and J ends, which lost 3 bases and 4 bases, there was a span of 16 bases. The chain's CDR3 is CASSEAPRGVETQYF. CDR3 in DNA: TGTGCCAGCAGCGAGGCCCCCAGGGGGGTAGAGACCCAGTACTTC.

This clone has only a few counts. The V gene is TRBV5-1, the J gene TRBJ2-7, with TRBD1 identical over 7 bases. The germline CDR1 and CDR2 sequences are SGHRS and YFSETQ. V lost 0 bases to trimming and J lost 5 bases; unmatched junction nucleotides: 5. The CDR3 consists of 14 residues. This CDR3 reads CASSLGDRVNEQYF. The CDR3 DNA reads TGCGCCAGCAGCTTGGGTGACAGGGTTAACGAGCAGTACTTC.

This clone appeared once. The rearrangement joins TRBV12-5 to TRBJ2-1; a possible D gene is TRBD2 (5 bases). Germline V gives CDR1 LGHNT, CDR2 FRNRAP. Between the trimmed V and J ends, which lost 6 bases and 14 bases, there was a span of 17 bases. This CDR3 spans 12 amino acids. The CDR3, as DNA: TGTGCTAGTGGCCCGGGCCCCGGAGGAAAGTTCTTC. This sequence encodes CASGPGPGGKFF.